This T cell receptor (beta chain) was documented in a study of beta chain features in type 1 diabetes. TCRB transcripts that were expressed got sequenced, as all of the isolated RNA had been reverse transcribed. Here immunoSEQ multiplex PCR was the method, and the copy in TCRdb shows in-frame clones only, minus some. This table holds about 260,000 clones, over 65% found once. Germline loops: CDR1 GTSNPN, CDR2 SVGIG (reference sequence). CDR3 length: 10 residues. The V gene lost 8 bases and the J gene lost 8 bases, with 10 bases spanning the gap. Study findings and constraints: A definitive answer on HLA type influencing TCRB rearrangement was not reached here.

Turning to this clone: Its antigen remains unknown.

The rearrangement links TRBV30 to TRBJ1-3; D is possibly TRBD1 (5 bases). Input material: naive CD4+ T cells from blood. The receptor was isolated from a man aged 25 to 40 in good health. CDR3 protein: CAGGLDTIYF. In DNA form, the CDR3 reads TGTGCCGGGGGACTTGACACCATATATTTT.